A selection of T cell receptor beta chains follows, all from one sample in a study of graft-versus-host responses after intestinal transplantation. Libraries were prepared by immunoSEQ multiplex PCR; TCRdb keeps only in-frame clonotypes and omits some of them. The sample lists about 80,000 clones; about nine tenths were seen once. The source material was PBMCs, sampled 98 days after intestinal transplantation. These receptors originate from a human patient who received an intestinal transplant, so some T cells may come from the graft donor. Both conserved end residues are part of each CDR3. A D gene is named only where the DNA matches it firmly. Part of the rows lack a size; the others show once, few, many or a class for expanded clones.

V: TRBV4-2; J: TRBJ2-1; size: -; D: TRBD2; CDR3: CASSQGLAGVYNEQFF; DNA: TGTGCCAGCAGCCAAGGCCTAGCGGGGGTCTACAATGAGCAGTTCTTC
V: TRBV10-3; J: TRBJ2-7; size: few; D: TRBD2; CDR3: CAISGGLAGEFGSYEQYF; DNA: TGTGCCATCAGTGGTGGACTAGCGGGAGAATTCGGCTCCTACGAGCAGTACTTC
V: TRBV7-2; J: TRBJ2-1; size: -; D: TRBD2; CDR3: CASSRVAGGPAYNEQFF; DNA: TGTGCCAGCAGCCGTGTGGCGGGAGGGCCGGCCTACAATGAGCAGTTCTTC
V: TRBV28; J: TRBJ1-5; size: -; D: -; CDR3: CASSWVFGGVTSNQPQHF; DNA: TGTGCCAGCAGTTGGGTCTTCGGGGGGGTAACTAGCAATCAGCCCCAGCATTTT
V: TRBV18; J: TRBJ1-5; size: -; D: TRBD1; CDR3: CASSPKTGGGQPQHF; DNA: TGTGCCAGCTCACCTAAGACAGGGGGGGGTCAGCCCCAGCATTTT
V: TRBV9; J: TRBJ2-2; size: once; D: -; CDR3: CASSSRTGELFF; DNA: TGTGCCAGCAGCTCAAGGACCGGGGAGCTGTTTTTT
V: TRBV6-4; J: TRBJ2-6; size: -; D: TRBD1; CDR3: CASSPGTGGSGANVLTF; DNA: TGTGCCAGCAGCCCCGGGACAGGGGGCTCTGGGGCCAACGTCCTGACTTTC
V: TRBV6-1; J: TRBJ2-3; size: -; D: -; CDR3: CAGGSTTSSTDTQYF; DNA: TGTGCCGGGGGGAGTACTACTTCAAGCACAGATACGCAGTATTTT
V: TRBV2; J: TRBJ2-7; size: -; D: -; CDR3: CASSRDGASYEQYF; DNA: TGTGCCAGCAGCCGGGACGGGGCCTCCTACGAGCAGTACTTC
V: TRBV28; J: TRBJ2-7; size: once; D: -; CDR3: CASSPTQIHTYEQYF; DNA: TGTGCCAGCAGTCCCACACAGATACACACCTACGAGCAGTACTTC
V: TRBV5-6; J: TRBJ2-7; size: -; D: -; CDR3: CASSLEDLPYEQYF; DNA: TGTGCCAGCAGCTTGGAGGACCTCCCCTACGAGCAGTACTTC
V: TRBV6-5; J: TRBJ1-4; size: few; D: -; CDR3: CASSYSLGPGEKLFF; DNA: TGTGCCAGCAGTTACTCTCTAGGACCAGGTGAAAAACTGTTTTTT
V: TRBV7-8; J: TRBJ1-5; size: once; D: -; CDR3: CASHEMGGDSNQPQHF; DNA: TGTGCCTCCCATGAGATGGGTGGAGATAGCAATCAGCCCCAGCATTTT
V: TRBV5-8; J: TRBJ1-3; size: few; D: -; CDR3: CASSFWTFPSGNTIYF; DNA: TGTGCCAGCAGCTTTTGGACATTCCCCTCTGGAAACACCATATATTTT
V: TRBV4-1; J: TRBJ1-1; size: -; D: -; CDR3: CASSSQTANTEAFF; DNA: TGCGCCAGCAGCTCCCAGACCGCGAACACTGAAGCTTTCTTT
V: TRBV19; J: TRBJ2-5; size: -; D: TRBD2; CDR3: CASSIGGTIGETQYF; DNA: TGTGCCAGTAGTATAGGAGGGACTATCGGAGAGACCCAGTACTTC
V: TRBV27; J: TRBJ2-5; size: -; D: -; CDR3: CASSLPSAGYF; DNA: TGTGCCAGCAGTTTACCTTCCGCTGGGTACTTC
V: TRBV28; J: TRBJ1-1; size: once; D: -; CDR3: CASSLVGRPNTEAFF; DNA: TGTGCCAGCAGTTTAGTCGGGAGGCCGAACACTGAAGCTTTCTTT
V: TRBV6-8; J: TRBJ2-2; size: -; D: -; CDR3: CASSYARNGELFF; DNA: TGTGCCAGCAGTTACGCGAGAAACGGGGAGCTGTTTTTT
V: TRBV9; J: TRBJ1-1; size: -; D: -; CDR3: CASSVHPTGPEAFF; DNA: TGTGCCAGCAGCGTTCATCCGACAGGCCCTGAAGCTTTCTTT
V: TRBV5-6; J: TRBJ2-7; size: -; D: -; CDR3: CASSLMVSGVYEQYF; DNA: TGTGCCAGCAGCTTGATGGTATCGGGGGTCTACGAGCAGTACTTC
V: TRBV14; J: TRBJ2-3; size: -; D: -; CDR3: CASSQARGADTQYF; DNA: TGTGCCAGCAGCCAAGCAAGGGGTGCAGATACGCAGTATTTT
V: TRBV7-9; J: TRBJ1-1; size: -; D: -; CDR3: CASLTGNTEAFF; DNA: TGTGCCAGCCTTACAGGGAACACTGAAGCTTTCTTT
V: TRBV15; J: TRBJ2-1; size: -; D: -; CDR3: CATSPGTRDNEQFF; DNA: TGTGCCACCAGTCCCGGGACACGAGACAATGAGCAGTTCTTC
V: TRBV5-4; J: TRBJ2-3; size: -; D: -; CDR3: CASSGGAGDTQYF; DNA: TGTGCCAGCAGCGGAGGAGCGGGAGATACGCAGTATTTT
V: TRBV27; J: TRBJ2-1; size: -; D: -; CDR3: CASSSQPTGYNEQFF; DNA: TGTGCCAGCAGTTCCCAGCCGACAGGCTACAATGAGCAGTTCTTC
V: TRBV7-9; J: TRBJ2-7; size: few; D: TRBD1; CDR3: CASRLTGDSYEQYF; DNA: TGTGCCAGCAGATTGACAGGGGACTCCTACGAGCAGTACTTC
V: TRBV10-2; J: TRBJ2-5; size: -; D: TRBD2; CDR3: CASTPVGGARETQYF; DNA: TGCGCCAGCACCCCAGTCGGGGGGGCGCGTGAGACCCAGTACTTC
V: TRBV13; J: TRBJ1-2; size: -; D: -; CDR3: CASSLGRTAWYGYTF; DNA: TGTGCCAGCAGCTTAGGCCGGACGGCTTGGTATGGCTACACCTTC
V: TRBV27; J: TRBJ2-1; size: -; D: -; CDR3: CASSPGQLSYNEQFF; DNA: TGTGCCAGCAGTCCCGGACAACTCTCCTACAATGAGCAGTTCTTC
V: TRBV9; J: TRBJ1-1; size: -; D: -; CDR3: CASSVVGGGTEAFF; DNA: TGTGCCAGCAGCGTAGTAGGGGGAGGCACTGAAGCTTTCTTT
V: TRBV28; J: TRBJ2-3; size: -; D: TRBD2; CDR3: CASSFEGREDRADTQYF; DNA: TGTGCCAGCAGTTTTGAGGGGCGGGAGGATCGCGCAGATACGCAGTATTTT
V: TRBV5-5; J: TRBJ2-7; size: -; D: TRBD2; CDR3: CASRIGLATAEQYF; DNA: TGTGCCAGCAGGATCGGACTAGCGACAGCCGAGCAGTACTTC
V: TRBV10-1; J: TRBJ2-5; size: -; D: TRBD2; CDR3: CASSETSGRAQETQYF; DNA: TGCGCCAGCAGTGAGACTAGCGGGAGGGCCCAAGAGACCCAGTACTTC
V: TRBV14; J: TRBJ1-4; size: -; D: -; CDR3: CASSYRDLVRTNEKLFF; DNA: TGTGCCAGCAGCTACCGGGACCTAGTTAGGACTAATGAAAAACTGTTTTTT
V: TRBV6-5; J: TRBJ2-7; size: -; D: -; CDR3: CASGQAREQYF; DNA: TGTGCCAGCGGGCAGGCGCGCGAGCAGTACTTC
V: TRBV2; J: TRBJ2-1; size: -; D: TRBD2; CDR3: CASSVFAGGYEQFF; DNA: TGTGCCAGCAGTGTTTTTGCGGGGGGGTATGAGCAGTTCTTC